Listed below are T cell receptor beta chains from one sample, sequenced in a study of STAT5B mutations in CD4+ large granular lymphocyte leukemia. Using immunoSEQ multiplex PCR, the repertoire was profiled, and TCRdb retains in-frame clones only, with some absent. The data show about 30,000 clones, about 81% seen once. The specimen sequenced was CD4+ T cells from blood buffy coats. These receptors originate from a human donor in good health. Each CDR3 is given with its conserved first and last residue. Each record gives: clone size, D gene, V gene, J gene, CDR3 protein, CDR3 DNA. A D gene is named only where the DNA matches it firmly. Size is omitted from some rows. Given values are once, few, many or a class for expanded clones.

clone size: .
D gene: TRBD2
V gene: TRBV5-1
J gene: TRBJ2-6
CDR3 protein: CASSLAGGSALPGANVLTF
CDR3 DNA: TGCGCCAGCAGCTTGGCGGGGGGGAGTGCGCTCCCTGGGGCCAACGTCCTGACTTTC

clone size: .
D gene: TRBD1
V gene: TRBV19
J gene: TRBJ1-6
CDR3 protein: CATNRGSSYNSPLHF
CDR3 DNA: TGTGCCACCAACAGGGGGAGCTCCTATAATTCACCCCTCCACTTT

clone size: .
D gene: TRBD2
V gene: TRBV28
J gene: TRBJ2-7
CDR3 protein: CASSRTSGPFEQYF
CDR3 DNA: TGTGCCAGCAGCCGGACTAGCGGGCCTTTCGAGCAGTACTTC

clone size: .
D gene: .
V gene: TRBV7-3
J gene: TRBJ1-2
CDR3 protein: CASSLKGLGQGEYYTF
CDR3 DNA: TGTGCCAGCAGCTTAAAAGGGTTGGGGCAGGGTGAGTACTACACCTTC

clone size: .
D gene: TRBD1
V gene: TRBV7-2
J gene: TRBJ2-1
CDR3 protein: CASSLRGQGGPNEQFF
CDR3 DNA: TGTGCCAGCAGCTTAAGGGGACAGGGGGGCCCCAATGAGCAGTTCTTC

clone size: .
D gene: .
V gene: TRBV6-6
J gene: TRBJ2-7
CDR3 protein: CASTPGGDRAREQYF
CDR3 DNA: TGTGCCAGCACCCCCGGGGGAGACAGGGCGAGGGAGCAGTACTTC

clone size: .
D gene: TRBD1
V gene: TRBV11-2
J gene: TRBJ2-7
CDR3 protein: CASSPLDRGHEHF
CDR3 DNA: TGTGCCAGCAGCCCCCTGGACAGGGGGCATGAGCACTTC

clone size: .
D gene: .
V gene: TRBV5-1
J gene: TRBJ1-2
CDR3 protein: CASSFENYGYTF
CDR3 DNA: TGCGCCAGCAGCTTTGAGAACTATGGCTACACCTTC

clone size: .
D gene: .
V gene: TRBV6-6
J gene: TRBJ1-1
CDR3 protein: CASSYSTGNTEAFF
CDR3 DNA: TGTGCCAGCAGTTACTCGACAGGGAACACTGAAGCTTTCTTT

clone size: few
D gene: TRBD2
V gene: TRBV9
J gene: TRBJ2-1
CDR3 protein: CASSVVGRASNEQFF
CDR3 DNA: TGTGCCAGCAGCGTAGTCGGGAGGGCCTCCAATGAGCAGTTCTTC

clone size: .
D gene: .
V gene: TRBV9
J gene: TRBJ1-1
CDR3 protein: CASSVGPFGLRTEAFF
CDR3 DNA: TGTGCCAGCAGCGTCGGACCGTTTGGCCTTCGGACTGAAGCTTTCTTT

clone size: .
D gene: TRBD1
V gene: TRBV11-2
J gene: TRBJ2-1
CDR3 protein: CASSRTGGSYNEQFF
CDR3 DNA: TGTGCCAGCAGCCGAACAGGGGGCTCCTACAATGAGCAGTTCTTC

clone size: .
D gene: .
V gene: TRBV5-4
J gene: TRBJ1-6
CDR3 protein: CASSLGVSYNSPLHF
CDR3 DNA: TGTGCCAGCAGCTTGGGTGTTAGCTATAATTCACCCCTCCACTTT

clone size: .
D gene: .
V gene: TRBV5-1
J gene: TRBJ2-5
CDR3 protein: CASSISPETQYF
CDR3 DNA: TGCGCCAGCAGCATCTCCCCAGAGACCCAGTACTTC

clone size: once
D gene: TRBD1
V gene: TRBV30
J gene: TRBJ2-3
CDR3 protein: CAWRGDRGTDTQYF
CDR3 DNA: TGTGCCTGGAGGGGGGACAGGGGGACAGATACGCAGTATTTT

clone size: .
D gene: .
V gene: TRBV21-1
J gene: TRBJ2-1
CDR3 protein: CASSIRLAENYNEQFF
CDR3 DNA: TGTGCCAGCAGCATCCGACTAGCGGAAAATTACAATGAGCAGTTCTTC

clone size: .
D gene: .
V gene: TRBV5-1
J gene: TRBJ2-1
CDR3 protein: CASSTGTPSLNEQFF
CDR3 DNA: TGCGCCAGCAGTACCGGGACCCCCAGTCTCAATGAGCAGTTCTTC

clone size: .
D gene: .
V gene: TRBV27
J gene: TRBJ2-1
CDR3 protein: CASTVSRNNEQFF
CDR3 DNA: TGTGCCAGCACCGTCAGCCGCAACAATGAGCAGTTCTTC

clone size: few
D gene: .
V gene: TRBV28
J gene: TRBJ2-7
CDR3 protein: CASSLLRYEQYF
CDR3 DNA: TGTGCCAGCAGTTTATTAAGGTACGAGCAGTACTTC

clone size: .
D gene: .
V gene: TRBV5-1
J gene: TRBJ1-5
CDR3 protein: CASSLGGDQPQHF
CDR3 DNA: TGCGCCAGCAGCTTGGGAGGTGATCAGCCCCAGCATTTT

clone size: .
D gene: .
V gene: TRBV21-1
J gene: TRBJ2-7
CDR3 protein: CASNPPRGYEQYF
CDR3 DNA: TGTGCCAGCAACCCACCCCGGGGATACGAGCAGTACTTC

clone size: once
D gene: .
V gene: TRBV11-2
J gene: TRBJ2-4
CDR3 protein: CASSSTRNKNIQYF
CDR3 DNA: TGTGCCAGCAGCAGCACCAGGAACAAAAACATTCAGTACTTC

clone size: .
D gene: TRBD1
V gene: TRBV5-1
J gene: TRBJ2-7
CDR3 protein: CASSWTGTGYYEQYF
CDR3 DNA: TGCGCCAGCAGCTGGACCGGGACAGGGTACTACGAGCAGTACTTC

clone size: .
D gene: .
V gene: TRBV5-6
J gene: TRBJ2-5
CDR3 protein: CASSLNALYGMQETQYF
CDR3 DNA: TGTGCCAGCAGCTTGAATGCCCTGTATGGGATGCAAGAGACCCAGTACTTC

clone size: .
D gene: .
V gene: TRBV6-6
J gene: TRBJ2-6
CDR3 protein: CASSKTDSGANVLTF
CDR3 DNA: TGTGCCAGCAGTAAGACAGACTCTGGGGCCAACGTCCTGACTTTC

clone size: .
D gene: TRBD2
V gene: TRBV6-6
J gene: TRBJ2-3
CDR3 protein: CASSYSVGGRTDTQYF
CDR3 DNA: TGTGCCAGCAGTTACTCAGTGGGCGGGAGAACAGATACGCAGTATTTT

clone size: once
D gene: TRBD2
V gene: TRBV11-2
J gene: TRBJ2-3
CDR3 protein: CASSPGGWLADTDTQYF
CDR3 DNA: TGTGCCAGCAGCCCCGGGGGGTGGCTAGCGGACACAGATACGCAGTATTTT

clone size: .
D gene: .
V gene: TRBV27
J gene: TRBJ1-1
CDR3 protein: CASSFRGSTEAFF
CDR3 DNA: TGTGCCAGCAGTTTTCGAGGGAGCACTGAAGCTTTCTTT

clone size: .
D gene: TRBD2
V gene: TRBV9
J gene: TRBJ2-4
CDR3 protein: CASSVGSRTGRDIQYF
CDR3 DNA: TGTGCCAGCAGCGTAGGGTCCCGGACCGGGAGGGACATTCAGTACTTC

clone size: few
D gene: .
V gene: TRBV10-3
J gene: TRBJ2-3
CDR3 protein: CAISESTRPDTQYF
CDR3 DNA: TGTGCCATCAGTGAGTCAACGAGGCCAGATACGCAGTATTTT

clone size: .
D gene: TRBD1
V gene: TRBV7-2
J gene: TRBJ2-5
CDR3 protein: CASSSPGQGGETQYF
CDR3 DNA: TGTGCCAGCAGCTCCCCGGGACAGGGGGGAGAGACCCAGTACTTC

clone size: .
D gene: .
V gene: TRBV7-8
J gene: TRBJ1-3
CDR3 protein: CASSLDRGRSGNTIYF
CDR3 DNA: TGTGCCAGCAGCTTAGATCGAGGACGCTCTGGAAACACCATATATTTT

clone size: .
D gene: .
V gene: TRBV9
J gene: TRBJ1-3
CDR3 protein: CASSARSSTSGNTIYF
CDR3 DNA: TGTGCCAGCAGCGCCCGAAGTTCTACCTCTGGAAACACCATATATTTT

clone size: .
D gene: .
V gene: TRBV4-3
J gene: TRBJ2-1
CDR3 protein: CASSQDRSPWEFF
CDR3 DNA: TGCGCCAGCAGCCAAGATCGTTCTCCCTGGGAGTTCTTC

clone size: .
D gene: TRBD2
V gene: TRBV27
J gene: TRBJ2-7
CDR3 protein: CASSPLIAGGYEQYF
CDR3 DNA: TGTGCCAGCAGTCCCCTAATAGCGGGAGGCTACGAGCAGTACTTC

clone size: .
D gene: TRBD2
V gene: TRBV28
J gene: TRBJ2-3
CDR3 protein: CASSSSGATDTQYF
CDR3 DNA: TGTGCCAGCAGTTCTAGCGGGGCCACAGATACGCAGTATTTT

clone size: .
D gene: .
V gene: TRBV27
J gene: TRBJ1-2
CDR3 protein: CASSLSGSGGALVGYTF
CDR3 DNA: TGTGCCAGCAGTTTATCTGGCTCGGGGGGCGCGTTAGTCGGCTACACCTTC

clone size: .
D gene: .
V gene: TRBV7-9
J gene: TRBJ2-3
CDR3 protein: CASSPVPPDTQYF
CDR3 DNA: TGTGCCAGCAGCCCAGTCCCCCCGGATACGCAGTATTTT

clone size: .
D gene: .
V gene: TRBV7-9
J gene: TRBJ1-1
CDR3 protein: CASSLGFGQPNTEAFF
CDR3 DNA: TGTGCCAGCAGCTTAGGTTTCGGGCAGCCGAACACTGAAGCTTTCTTT

clone size: few
D gene: TRBD2
V gene: TRBV7-2
J gene: TRBJ2-7
CDR3 protein: CASSYRTSGRAGGYEQYF
CDR3 DNA: TGTGCCAGCAGCTATCGGACTAGCGGGAGGGCCGGGGGCTACGAGCAGTACTTC

clone size: .
D gene: .
V gene: TRBV7-2
J gene: TRBJ1-2
CDR3 protein: CASSLAGWGYTF
CDR3 DNA: TGTGCCAGCAGCTTAGCAGGGTGGGGCTACACCTTC

clone size: .
D gene: TRBD2
V gene: TRBV7-6
J gene: TRBJ2-7
CDR3 protein: CASSLAGGYEQYF
CDR3 DNA: TGTGCCAGCAGCTTAGCGGGGGGGTACGAGCAGTACTTC

clone size: few
D gene: .
V gene: TRBV30
J gene: TRBJ1-2
CDR3 protein: CAWSLERIYGYTF
CDR3 DNA: TGTGCCTGGAGTCTTGAACGGATATATGGCTACACCTTC

clone size: few
D gene: .
V gene: TRBV5-4
J gene: TRBJ2-5
CDR3 protein: CASSRDRLTQETQYF
CDR3 DNA: TGTGCCAGCAGCCGAGACAGGTTGACCCAAGAGACCCAGTACTTC

clone size: .
D gene: .
V gene: TRBV5-5
J gene: TRBJ2-5
CDR3 protein: CASSLTTDQETQYF
CDR3 DNA: TGTGCCAGCAGCTTGACGACCGACCAAGAGACCCAGTACTTC

clone size: .
D gene: .
V gene: TRBV7-9
J gene: TRBJ1-5
CDR3 protein: CASSLGSGHSNQPQHF
CDR3 DNA: TGTGCCAGCAGCTTAGGCTCAGGGCATAGCAATCAGCCCCAGCATTTT

clone size: .
D gene: TRBD2
V gene: TRBV6-6
J gene: TRBJ2-7
CDR3 protein: CASTAGDRYEQYF
CDR3 DNA: TGTGCCAGCACAGCGGGAGATCGCTACGAGCAGTACTTC